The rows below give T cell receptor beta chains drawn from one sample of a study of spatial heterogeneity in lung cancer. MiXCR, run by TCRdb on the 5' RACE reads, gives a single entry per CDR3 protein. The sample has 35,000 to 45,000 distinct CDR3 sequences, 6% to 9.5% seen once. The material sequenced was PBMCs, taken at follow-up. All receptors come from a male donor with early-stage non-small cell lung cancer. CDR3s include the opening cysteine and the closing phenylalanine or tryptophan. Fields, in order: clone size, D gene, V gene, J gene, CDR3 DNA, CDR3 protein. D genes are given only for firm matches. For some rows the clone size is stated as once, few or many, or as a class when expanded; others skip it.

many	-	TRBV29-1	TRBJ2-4	TGCAGCGTTGTAGTGCTGGATAGGGGATTAAACATTCAGTACTTC	CSVVVLDRGLNIQYF
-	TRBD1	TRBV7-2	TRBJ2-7	TGTGCCAGCAGCTTCCGGGACAGGGGGCAGAACGAGCAGTACTTC	CASSFRDRGQNEQYF
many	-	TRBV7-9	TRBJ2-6	TGTGCCAGGGGGGCCTGGCAGGTCGACTCTGGGGCCAACGTCCTGACTTTC	CARGAWQVDSGANVLTF
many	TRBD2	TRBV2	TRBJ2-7	TGTGCCAGCAGTTATAGCGGGGGCCCCTACGAGCAGTACTTC	CASSYSGGPYEQYF
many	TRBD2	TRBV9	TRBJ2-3	TGTGCCAGCAGGTCTAGCGGGGGCTCATCAGATACGCAGTATTTT	CASRSSGGSSDTQYF
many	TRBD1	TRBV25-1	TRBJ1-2	TGTGCCAGCAGTTATTTCGGGACAGGGAATGGCTACACCTTC	CASSYFGTGNGYTF
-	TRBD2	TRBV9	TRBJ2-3	TGTGCCAGCAGCGTCCAAAGCGGGGTCCTCACAGATACGCAGTATTTT	CASSVQSGVLTDTQYF
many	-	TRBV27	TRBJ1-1	TGTGCCAGCAGTTGGGGGGGCGCGGGGACTGAAGCTTTCTTT	CASSWGGAGTEAFF
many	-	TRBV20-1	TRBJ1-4	TGCAGTGCTAGAGACGAGTCAACTAATGAAAAACTGTTTTTT	CSARDESTNEKLFF
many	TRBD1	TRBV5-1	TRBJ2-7	TGCGCCAGCAGCTTGGCCCGCGACAGGGTCTCCTACGAGCAGTACTTC	CASSLARDRVSYEQYF
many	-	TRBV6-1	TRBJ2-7	TGTGCCAGCAGTGATGGCCGGGGGAACGGCGAGCAGTACTTC	CASSDGRGNGEQYF
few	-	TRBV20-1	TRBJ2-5	TGCAGTGCTACCTCGGGTGAACAGCAAGAGACCCAGTACTTC	CSATSGEQQETQYF
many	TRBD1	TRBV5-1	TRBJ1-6	TGCGCCAGCAGCATCCGGACAGGGGGTAATTCACCCCTCCACTTT	CASSIRTGGNSPLHF
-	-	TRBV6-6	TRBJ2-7	TGTGCCAGCAGGGGGGCGACAGGCAGCTCCTACGAGCAGTACTTC	CASRGATGSSYEQYF
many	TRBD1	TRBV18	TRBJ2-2	TGTGCCAGCTCACCTGGACAGGGATACACCGGGGAGCTGTTTTTT	CASSPGQGYTGELFF
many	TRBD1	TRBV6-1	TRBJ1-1	TGTGCCAGCGGAAGACAGGGGATGAACACTGAAGCTTTCTTT	CASGRQGMNTEAFF
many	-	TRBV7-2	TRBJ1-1	TGTGCCAGCAGCCAACAACGGAACACTGAAGCTTTCTTT	CASSQQRNTEAFF
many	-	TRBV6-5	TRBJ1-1	TGTGCCAGCAGACCGTTAAAAAACACTGAAGCTTTCTTT	CASRPLKNTEAFF
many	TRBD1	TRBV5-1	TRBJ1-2	TGCGCCAGCAGCCCGGGGGACAGTAGCTATGGCTACACCTTC	CASSPGDSSYGYTF
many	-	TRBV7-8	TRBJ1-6	TGTGCCAGCAGCTCCTCCCAAGGGCCCGTGGATTCACCCCTCCACTTT	CASSSSQGPVDSPLHF
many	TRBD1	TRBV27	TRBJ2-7	TGTGCCAGCAGGGGACAGGAGGACCGAGGGTCCTACGAGCAGTACTTC	CASRGQEDRGSYEQYF
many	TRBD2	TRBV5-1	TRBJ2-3	TGCGCCAGCAGCTTGGGAGTAGCGGGGGACACAGATACGCAGTATTTT	CASSLGVAGDTDTQYF
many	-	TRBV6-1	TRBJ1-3	TGTGCCAGCAGTGGAGCCCACGGAAACACCATATATTTT	CASSGAHGNTIYF
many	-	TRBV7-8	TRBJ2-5	TGTGCCAGCAGCTTGGGTGTCCCACCAGAGACCCAGTACTTC	CASSLGVPPETQYF
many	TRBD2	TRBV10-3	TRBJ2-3	TGTGCCATCAGTGATTCTACCCGGGGGGGAGCAGATACGCAGTATTTT	CAISDSTRGGADTQYF
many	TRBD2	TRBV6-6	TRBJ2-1	TGTGCCAGCAGTTACTCCGAGACTAGCGGAGCCTACAATGAGCAGTTCTTC	CASSYSETSGAYNEQFF